Below are 25 T cell receptor beta chains sequenced from a single sample in a study of beta chain features in type 1 diabetes. Expressed TCRB transcripts were sequenced because the entire RNA isolate underwent reverse transcription. Some clones are missing from TCRdb's copy, which holds only in-frame ones; the method was immunoSEQ multiplex PCR. The sample shows over 65,000 clones, approximately 32% of them seen only once. Sequenced: stem cell memory CD4+ T cells from blood. The receptors here all came from a woman aged 18-29 years in good health.

The chain combines TRBV4-1 with TRBJ2-5, with 7 bases lining up with TRBD2. Per germline, CDR1 MGHRA and CDR2 YSYEKL. With V trimmed by 4 bases and J by 0 bases, 8 bases remained unmatched. The CDR3 covers 16 residues. CDR3 in amino acids: CASSLGLGPNQETQYF. CDR3 nucleotide sequence: TGCGCCAGCAGCCTTGGACTAGGGCCAAACCAAGAGACCCAGTACTTC.

The rearrangement joins TRBV5-1 to TRBJ2-5; D possibly corresponds to TRBD1 (5 bases). Germline lookup yields CDR1 SGHRS and CDR2 YFSETQ. V was shortened by 4 bases and J by 5 bases, with 15 bases between the two germline ends. This CDR3 is built from 14 residues. The CDR3 region is CASSNQGSGETQYF. As DNA, the CDR3 is TGCGCCAGCAGCAACCAGGGCTCCGGGGAGACCCAGTACTTC.

The chain uses TRBV7-2 and TRBJ2-5; 10 bases fit TRBD1. The germline gives CDR1 SGHTA, CDR2 FQGNSA. The CDR3 is made up of 15 amino acids. V lost 0 bases to trimming and J lost 3 bases; unmatched junction nucleotides: 1. The CDR3 DNA sequence: TGTGCCAGCAGCTTAGCCGGGACAGGGGAAGAGACCCAGTACTTC. This sequence encodes CASSLAGTGEETQYF.

The rearrangement joins TRBV5-6 to TRBJ2-2, with D possibly matching TRBD2 (6 bases). The CDR3 is 16 residues long. The V end was cut by 0 bases, the J end by 6 bases, with 15 bases between. Germline CDR1 and CDR2: SGHDT and YYEEEE. In DNA, the CDR3 is TGTGCCAGCAGCTTGGGTGAGGAGGGGTCGGCCGGGGAGCTGTTTTTT. This encodes CASSLGEEGSAGELFF.

The chain uses TRBV7-3 and TRBJ1-1; D gene ambiguous. There are 13 residues in the CDR3. The germline V gene encodes CDR1 SGHTA and CDR2 FQGTGA. With 5 bases removed from V and 1 base from J, the gap between germline ends came to 8 bases. This chain's CDR3 is CASSPRANTEAFF. DNA of the CDR3: TGTGCCAGCAGCCCGAGGGCGAACACTGAAGCTTTCTTT.

This clone was detected a few times. The V and J genes are TRBV9 and TRBJ2-5; D unresolved. Germline CDR1 and CDR2: SGDLS and YYNGEE. The CDR3 contains 13 residues. Trimming stripped 0 bases from V and 5 bases from J, with 8 bases between. Written as DNA, the CDR3 is TGTGCCAGCAGCGTAGTTAGCTCCGAGACCCAGTACTTC. This codes for CASSVVSSETQYF. Combining the CDR3 with reference TRBV9 and TRBJ2-5 gives the whole variable domain DSGVTQTPKHLITATGQRVTLRCSPRSGDLSVYWYQQSLDQGLQFLIQYYNGEERAKGNILERFSAQQFPDLHSELNLSSLELGDSALYFCASSVVSSETQYFGPGTRLLVL.

V usage is TRBV7-2 and J usage is TRBJ2-2; D is perhaps TRBD2 (6 bases). The CDR3 consists of 15 residues. Trimming took 3 bases from V and 1 from J, leaving 9 bases between them. The germline V gene encodes CDR1 SGHTA and CDR2 FQGNSA. This CDR3 is CASSFRERNTGELFF. In DNA form, the CDR3 reads TGTGCCAGCAGCTTCCGGGAGAGGAACACCGGGGAGCTGTTTTTT.

The V call is TRBV5-1, the J call TRBJ2-7; 8 nucleotides line up with TRBD1. This CDR3 has 15 amino acids. V dropped 5 bases and J dropped 2; count of bases not matched to a gene: 9. Germline CDR1 reads SGHRS; CDR2 reads YFSETQ. For the CDR3, the DNA is TGCGCCAGCAGTTTACAGGGGGAAAGGGCCTACGAGCAGTACTTC. Encoded protein: CASSLQGERAYEQYF.

CDR3 DNA: TGTGCCAGCAGTCCAAGGACAGCCGGGGCAGGTGGCTACACCTTC. This gives the protein CASSPRTAGAGGYTF. J is TRBJ1-2 and V is TRBV6-5, with D possibly matching TRBD1 (6 bases). The CDR3 has 15 amino acids. V lost 5 bases and J lost 7, with 20 bases in between. The germline CDR1 and CDR2 sequences are MNHEY and SVGAGI.

The chain couples TRBV7-2 to TRBJ2-7, with D perhaps matching TRBD2 (6 bases). V was cut by 1 base and J by 1 base, with 11 bases left in between. Germline V CDR1 and CDR2: SGHTA, FQGNSA. The CDR3 runs 15 residues. DNA of the CDR3: TGTGCCAGCAGCTTAGGCGGGGAGGTTTCCTACGAGCAGTACTTC. This codes for CASSLGGEVSYEQYF.

This clone was seen a few times. The chain employs TRBV29-1 and TRBJ1-2; 7 nucleotides agree with TRBD1. The CDR3 consists of 16 residues. V trimming: 6 bases; J trimming: 5 bases; junction bases outside the gene matches: 18. CDR1 and CDR2 (germline): SQVTM, ANQGSEA. The CDR3 is CSVLMTGKALRYGYTF. In DNA, the CDR3 is TGCAGCGTCTTGATGACAGGGAAAGCCCTTAGATATGGCTACACCTTC. Full variable domain (missing parts from reference TRBV29-1 and TRBJ1-2): SAVISQKPSRDICQRGTSLTIQCQVDSQVTMMFWYRQQPGQSLTLIATANQGSEATYESGFVIDKFPISRPNLTFSTLTVSNMSPEDSSIYLCSVLMTGKALRYGYTFGSGTRLTVV.

This sequence joins TRBV7-2 and TRBJ2-7; 7 nucleotides align to TRBD1. CDR3 size: 13 residues. The germline V gene has CDR1 SGHTA and CDR2 FQGNSA. Trimming took 8 bases from V and 6 from J; bases not matched to a gene: 10. In nucleotides, the CDR3 is TGTGCCAGCGCGCGACAGGGTTTGGGCGAGCAGTACTTC. Amino acids: CASARQGLGEQYF.

This clone was observed a few times. The chain couples TRBV4-1 to TRBJ1-2; D uncertain. Germline assignment: CDR1 MGHRA and CDR2 YSYEKL. The CDR3 is made up of 16 amino acids. The germline V and J ends were trimmed by 1 base and 2 bases, with 14 bases remaining between them. The CDR3 coding sequence is TGCGCCAGCAGCCAAGCGATGCGGCATTCCAACTATGGCTACACCTTC. Encoded protein: CASSQAMRHSNYGYTF.

As DNA, the CDR3 is TGTGCCAGCAGTTACTCGATAAGTCCGGGACAAAAGACCCAGTACTTC. It translates to CASSYSISPGQKTQYF. J is TRBJ2-5 and V is TRBV6-6, with a tentative D call TRBD1 (6 bases). CDR3 size: 16 residues. The V end was cut by 0 bases, the J end by 6 bases, with 17 bases between. Germline V CDR1 and CDR2: MNHNY, SVGAGI (reference sequence).

J is TRBJ2-7 and V is TRBV19, with a possible D match to TRBD1 (5 bases). The CDR3 sequence is 12 residues long. The V gene lost 6 bases and the J gene lost 5 bases, with 11 bases spanning the gap. Germline CDR1 and CDR2: LNHDA and SQIVND (reference sequence). CDR3 DNA: TGTGCCAGTAGCCCCGACAGTGACGAGCAGTACTTC. It is translated as CASSPDSDEQYF.

Concerning this clone: The same CDR3 can be traced to other DNA sequences in this sample. The chain uses TRBV2 and TRBJ1-2; the match to TRBD1 covers 8 bases. CDR1 is SNHLY and CDR2 is FYNNEI in the germline V gene. J was trimmed by 4 bases and V by 6 bases; bases with no gene match: 4. The CDR3 is made up of 13 amino acids. CDR3 nucleotides: TGTGCCAGCAGCGGACAGGGTCCCTATGGCTACACCTTC. Amino acids: CASSGQGPYGYTF. Combining the CDR3 with reference TRBV2 and TRBJ1-2 gives the whole variable domain EPEVTQTPSHQVTQMGQEVILRCVPISNHLYFYWYRQILGQKVEFLVSFYNNEISEKSEIFDDQFSVERPDGSNFTLKIRSTKLEDSAMYFCASSGQGPYGYTFGSGTRLTVV.

V is TRBV15 and J is TRBJ1-5, with 7 bases matching TRBD1. This CDR3 contains 16 residues. With V trimmed by 4 bases and J by 3 bases, 9 bases remained unmatched. In germline, CDR1 is LNHNV, CDR2 YYDKDF (reference sequence). CDR3 bases: TGTGCCACCAGCACGGACAGGCTTGGCGACAATCAGCCCCAGCATTTT. The encoded protein is CATSTDRLGDNQPQHF.

This clone was recorded a few times. The chain couples TRBV15 to TRBJ2-1; D not resolved. Germline V gives CDR1 LNHNV, CDR2 YYDKDF (reference sequence). The CDR3 sequence is 13 residues long. V was pared by 1 base and J by 6 bases, with 7 bases between. DNA of the CDR3: TGTGCCACCAGCAGAGGCGGAGCCAATGAGCAGTTCTTC. Translation gives CATSRGGANEQFF.

This clone was observed a handful of times. The chain employs TRBV2 and TRBJ2-3, with 8 nucleotides matching TRBD2. V gave up 7 bases and J gave up 0 bases; unmatched junction bases: 3. The CDR3 has 14 residues. Germline V gene lookup returns CDR1 SNHLY and CDR2 FYNNEI. For the CDR3, the DNA is TGTGCCAGCACCGAGCGGGGGAGCACAGATACGCAGTATTTT. Amino acids: CASTERGSTDTQYF.

This clone was counted between two and nine times. The gene calls are TRBV7-6 and TRBJ2-7, with D maybe TRBD2 (5 bases). CDR3 length equals 15 residues. The V gene's germline CDR1 is SGHVS and CDR2 FNYEAQ. V was cut by 5 bases and J by 0 bases, with 14 bases left in between. The CDR3 DNA sequence: TGTGCCAGCAGCCAACTGCCGGGGAACTCCTACGAGCAGTACTTC. Translation: CASSQLPGNSYEQYF.

This clone was observed a handful of times. J is TRBJ2-3 and V is TRBV6-6, with no clear D. Trimming cost V 7 bases and J 0 bases, with 11 bases left between them. The CDR3 is made up of 14 amino acids. Germline assignment: CDR1 MNHNY and CDR2 SVGAGI (reference sequence). In nucleotides, the CDR3 is TGTGCCAGCACCGGGTCCCCTAGCACAGATACGCAGTATTTT. Its translation is CASTGSPSTDTQYF.

This chain links TRBV18 with TRBJ2-3; no reliable D call. Trimming shortened V by 6 bases and J by 0 bases, and 22 bases separated the two germline ends. The CDR3 is made up of 18 amino acids. CDR1 is KGHSH, CDR2 LQKENI, per germline. This CDR3 is CASSPLGVGRSSTDTQYF. The CDR3 bases are TGTGCCAGCTCCCCCCTGGGCGTCGGAAGATCTAGCACAGATACGCAGTATTTT.

The J gene is TRBJ1-1, the V gene TRBV4-1, with D possibly TRBD1 on 6 matching bases. Germline V lookup: CDR1 MGHRA, CDR2 YSYEKL. Trimming took off 1 base at V and 1 base at J, with 13 bases between the two ends. The length of the CDR3 is 16 residues. Written as DNA, the CDR3 is TGCGCCAGCAGCCAAGGGAGGGGGGGATCGAACACTGAAGCTTTCTTT. Translating gives CASSQGRGGSNTEAFF.

This sequence joins TRBV25-1 and TRBJ2-5, with D uncertain. Trimming took 1 base from V and 3 from J, leaving 3 bases between them. Germline V CDR1 and CDR2: MGHDK, SYGVNS. This CDR3 comprises 12 residues. The CDR3 coding sequence is TGTGCCAGCAGTGAATTCGAAGAGACCCAGTACTTC. This sequence encodes CASSEFEETQYF.

The chain links TRBV4-1 to TRBJ2-7, with TRBD2 matching over 13 bases. This CDR3 contains 18 residues. The germline CDR1 and CDR2 sequences are MGHRA and YSYEKL. Germline trimming cut 2 bases from V and 5 bases from J; bases unmatched to any gene: 12. The CDR3 bases are TGCGCCAGCAGCCAACTTTCCGGGACTAGCGGGAAAAGGCACGAGCAGTACTTC. It is translated as CASSQLSGTSGKRHEQYF.